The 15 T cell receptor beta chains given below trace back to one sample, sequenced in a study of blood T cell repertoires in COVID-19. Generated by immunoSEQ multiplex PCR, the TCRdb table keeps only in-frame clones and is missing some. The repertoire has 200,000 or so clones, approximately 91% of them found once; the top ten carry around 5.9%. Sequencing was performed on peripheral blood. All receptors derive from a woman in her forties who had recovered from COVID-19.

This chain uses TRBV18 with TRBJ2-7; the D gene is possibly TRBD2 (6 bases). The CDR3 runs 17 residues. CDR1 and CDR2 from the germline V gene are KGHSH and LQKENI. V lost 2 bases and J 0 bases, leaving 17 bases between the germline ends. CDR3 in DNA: TGTGCCAGCTCACCAAGAGGAGCGGGCACTAGCTCCTACGAGCAGTACTTC. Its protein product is CASSPRGAGTSSYEQYF.

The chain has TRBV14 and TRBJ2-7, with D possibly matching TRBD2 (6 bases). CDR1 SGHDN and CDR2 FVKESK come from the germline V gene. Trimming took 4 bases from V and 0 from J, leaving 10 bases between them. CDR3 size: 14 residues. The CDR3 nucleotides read TGTGCCAGCAGCCGGGACTCCCTCTCCTACGAGCAGTACTTC. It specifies CASSRDSLSYEQYF. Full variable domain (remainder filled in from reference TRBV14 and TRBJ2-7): EAGVTQFPSHSVIEKGQTVTLRCDPISGHDNLYWYRRVMGKEIKFLLHFVKESKQDESGMPNNRFLAERTGGTYSTLKVQPAELEDSGVYFCASSRDSLSYEQYFGPGTRLTVT.

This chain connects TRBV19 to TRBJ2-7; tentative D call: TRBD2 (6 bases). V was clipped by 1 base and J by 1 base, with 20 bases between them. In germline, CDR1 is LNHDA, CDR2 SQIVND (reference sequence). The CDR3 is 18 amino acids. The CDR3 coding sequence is TGTGCCAGTAGTATAGCCGGCGGAGGGCAAGGTAGATCCTACGAGCAGTACTTC. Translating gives CASSIAGGGQGRSYEQYF.

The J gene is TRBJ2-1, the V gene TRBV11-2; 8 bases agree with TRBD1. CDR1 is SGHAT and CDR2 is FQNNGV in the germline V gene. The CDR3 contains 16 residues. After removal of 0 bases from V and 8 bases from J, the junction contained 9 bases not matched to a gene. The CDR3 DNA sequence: TGTGCCAGCAGCTTAGATTGGGTGACAGGGGAACATGAGCAGTTCTTC. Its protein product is CASSLDWVTGEHEQFF.

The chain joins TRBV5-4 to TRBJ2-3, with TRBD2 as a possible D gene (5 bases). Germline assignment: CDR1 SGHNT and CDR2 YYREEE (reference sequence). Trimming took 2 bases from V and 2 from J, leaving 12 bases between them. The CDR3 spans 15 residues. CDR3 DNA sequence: TGTGCCAGCAGCTTAAGGACGAGGGACACAGATACGCAGTATTTT. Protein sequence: CASSLRTRDTDTQYF.

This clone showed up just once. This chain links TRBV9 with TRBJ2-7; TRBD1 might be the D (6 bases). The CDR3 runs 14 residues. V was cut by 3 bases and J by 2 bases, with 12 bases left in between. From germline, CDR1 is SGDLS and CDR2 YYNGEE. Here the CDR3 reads CASSAQGPPYEQYF. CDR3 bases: TGTGCCAGCAGCGCGCAGGGGCCGCCCTACGAGCAGTACTTC.

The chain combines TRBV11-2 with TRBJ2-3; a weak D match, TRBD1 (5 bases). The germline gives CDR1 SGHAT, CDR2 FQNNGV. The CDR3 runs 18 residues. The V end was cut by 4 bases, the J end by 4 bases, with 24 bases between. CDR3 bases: TGTGCCAGCAGCTATGGGGCGGATCGCCTCAGCAGGGCAGATACGCAGTATTTT. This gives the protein CASSYGADRLSRADTQYF.

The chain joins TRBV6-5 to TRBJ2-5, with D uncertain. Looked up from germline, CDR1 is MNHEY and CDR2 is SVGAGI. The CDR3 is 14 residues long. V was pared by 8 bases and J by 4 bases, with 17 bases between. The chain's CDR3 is CASRLGEVLETQYF. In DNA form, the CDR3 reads TGTGCCAGCCGGCTTGGAGAGGTATTAGAGACCCAGTACTTC.

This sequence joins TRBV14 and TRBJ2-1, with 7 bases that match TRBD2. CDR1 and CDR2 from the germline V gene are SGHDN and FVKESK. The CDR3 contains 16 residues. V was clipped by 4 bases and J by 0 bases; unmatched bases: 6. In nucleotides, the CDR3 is TGTGCCAGCAGCCCGGTCCGGACTAGCTCCTACAATGAGCAGTTCTTC. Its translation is CASSPVRTSSYNEQFF. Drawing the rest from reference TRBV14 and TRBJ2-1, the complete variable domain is EAGVTQFPSHSVIEKGQTVTLRCDPISGHDNLYWYRRVMGKEIKFLLHFVKESKQDESGMPNNRFLAERTGGTYSTLKVQPAELEDSGVYFCASSPVRTSSYNEQFFGPGTRLTVL.

The CDR3 is CSVVFDTRNTEAFF. The CDR3, as DNA: TGCAGCGTTGTATTCGACACACGGAACACTGAAGCTTTCTTT. This chain uses TRBV29-1 with TRBJ1-1; D is unresolved. Trimming removed 4 bases from V and 1 base from J, with 13 bases in between. The germline V gene encodes CDR1 SQVTM and CDR2 ANQGSEA. CDR3 length: 14 residues.

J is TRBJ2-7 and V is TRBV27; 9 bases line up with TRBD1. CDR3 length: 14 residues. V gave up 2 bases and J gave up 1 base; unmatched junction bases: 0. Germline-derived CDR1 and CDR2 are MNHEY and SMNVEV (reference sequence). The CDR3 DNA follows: TGTGCCAGCAGTTTAGGGACAGGGTCCTACGAGCAGTACTTC. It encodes CASSLGTGSYEQYF.

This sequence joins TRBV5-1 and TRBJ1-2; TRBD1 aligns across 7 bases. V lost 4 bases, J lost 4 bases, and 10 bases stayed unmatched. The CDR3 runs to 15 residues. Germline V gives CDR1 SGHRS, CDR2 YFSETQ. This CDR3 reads CASSPRLDRAYGYTF. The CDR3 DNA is TGCGCCAGCAGCCCGCGGTTAGACAGGGCCTATGGCTACACCTTC. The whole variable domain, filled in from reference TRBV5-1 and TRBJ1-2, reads KAGVTQTPRYLIKTRGQQVTLSCSPISGHRSVSWYQQTPGQGLQFLFEYFSETQRNKGNFPGRFSGRQFSNSRSEMNVSTLELGDSALYLCASSPRLDRAYGYTFGSGTRLTVV.

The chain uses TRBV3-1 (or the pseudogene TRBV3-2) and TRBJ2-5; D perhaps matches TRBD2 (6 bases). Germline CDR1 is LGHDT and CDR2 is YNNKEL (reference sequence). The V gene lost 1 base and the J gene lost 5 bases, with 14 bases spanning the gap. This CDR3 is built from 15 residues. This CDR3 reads CASSQGEAGEETQYF. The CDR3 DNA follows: TGTGCCAGCAGCCAAGGGGAGGCCGGGGAGGAGACCCAGTACTTC.

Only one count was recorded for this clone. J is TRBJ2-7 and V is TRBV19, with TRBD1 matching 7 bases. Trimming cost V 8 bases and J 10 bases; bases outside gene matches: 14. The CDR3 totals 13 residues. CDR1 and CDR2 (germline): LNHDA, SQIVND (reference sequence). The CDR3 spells CASRTAGGKKQYF. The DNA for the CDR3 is TGTGCCAGTCGGACGGCAGGGGGTAAAAAACAGTACTTC.

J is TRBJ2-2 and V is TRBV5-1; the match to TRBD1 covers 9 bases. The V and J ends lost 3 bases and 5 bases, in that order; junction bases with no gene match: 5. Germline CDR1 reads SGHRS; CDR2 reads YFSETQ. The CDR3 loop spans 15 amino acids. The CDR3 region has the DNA TGCGCCAGCAGCTCCCGGACAGGGGAGACCGGGGAGCTGTTTTTT. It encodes CASSSRTGETGELFF.